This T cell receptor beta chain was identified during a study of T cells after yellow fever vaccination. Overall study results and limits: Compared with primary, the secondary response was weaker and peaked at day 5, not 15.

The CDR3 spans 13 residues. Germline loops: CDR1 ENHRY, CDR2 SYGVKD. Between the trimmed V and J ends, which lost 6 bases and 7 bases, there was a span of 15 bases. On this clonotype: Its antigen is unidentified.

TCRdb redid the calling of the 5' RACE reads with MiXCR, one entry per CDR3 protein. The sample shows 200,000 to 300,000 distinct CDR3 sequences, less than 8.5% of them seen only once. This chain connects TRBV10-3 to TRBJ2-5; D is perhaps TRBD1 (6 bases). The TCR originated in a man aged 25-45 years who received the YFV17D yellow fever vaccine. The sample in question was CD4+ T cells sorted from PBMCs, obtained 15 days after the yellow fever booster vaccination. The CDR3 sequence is CAIRDSRAGTQYF. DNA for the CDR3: TGTGCCATCAGGGACAGTAGGGCGGGGACCCAGTACTTC.